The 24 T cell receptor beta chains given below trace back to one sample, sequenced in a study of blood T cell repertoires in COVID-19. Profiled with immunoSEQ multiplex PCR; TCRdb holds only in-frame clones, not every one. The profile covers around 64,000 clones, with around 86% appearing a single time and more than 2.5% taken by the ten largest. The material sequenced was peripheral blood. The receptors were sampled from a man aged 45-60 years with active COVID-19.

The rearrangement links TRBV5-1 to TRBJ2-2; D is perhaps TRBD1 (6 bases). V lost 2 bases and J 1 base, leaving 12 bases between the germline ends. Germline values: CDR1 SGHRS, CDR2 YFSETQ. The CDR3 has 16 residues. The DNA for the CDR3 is TGCGCCAGCAGCTTCGAGGACAGTGAGAACACCGGGGAGCTGTTTTTT. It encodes CASSFEDSENTGELFF.

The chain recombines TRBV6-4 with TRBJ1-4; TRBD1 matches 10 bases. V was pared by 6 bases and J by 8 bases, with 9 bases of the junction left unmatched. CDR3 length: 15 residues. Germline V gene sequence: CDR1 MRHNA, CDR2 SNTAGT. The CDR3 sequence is CASSTGTGVKEKLFF. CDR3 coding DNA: TGTGCCAGCAGCACCGGGACAGGGGTTAAGGAAAAACTGTTTTTT.

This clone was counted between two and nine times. The CDR3 loop is CASSVGREAYGYTF. The CDR3 DNA reads TGTGCCAGCAGTGTGGGCAGGGAGGCCTATGGCTACACCTTC. The gene calls are TRBV3-1 (or the pseudogene TRBV3-2) and TRBJ1-2; a weak D match, TRBD1 (5 bases). V lost 6 bases, J lost 4 bases, and 15 bases lay in between. CDR3 length equals 14 residues. Germline CDR1 reads LGHDT; CDR2 reads YNNKEL (reference sequence).

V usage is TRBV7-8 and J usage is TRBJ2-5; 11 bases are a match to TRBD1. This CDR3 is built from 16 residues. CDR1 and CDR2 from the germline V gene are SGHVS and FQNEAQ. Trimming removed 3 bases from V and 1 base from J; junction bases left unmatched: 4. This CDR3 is CASSFSGTGGQETQYF. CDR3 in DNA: TGTGCCAGCAGCTTTTCGGGGACAGGGGGCCAAGAGACCCAGTACTTC.

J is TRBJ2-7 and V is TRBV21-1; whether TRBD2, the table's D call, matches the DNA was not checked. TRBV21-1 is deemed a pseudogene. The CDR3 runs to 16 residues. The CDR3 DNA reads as TGTGCCAGCACCCACACTAGCGGTTGTTCCTCCTACGAGCAGTACTTC. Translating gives CASTHTSGCSSYEQYF.

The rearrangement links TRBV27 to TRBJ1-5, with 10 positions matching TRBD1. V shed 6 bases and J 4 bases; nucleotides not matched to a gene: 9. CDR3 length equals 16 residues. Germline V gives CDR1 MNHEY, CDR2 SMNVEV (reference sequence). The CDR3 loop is CASSRGDRGTNQPQHF. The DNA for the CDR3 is TGTGCCAGCAGCCGCGGGGACAGGGGTACGAATCAGCCCCAGCATTTT.

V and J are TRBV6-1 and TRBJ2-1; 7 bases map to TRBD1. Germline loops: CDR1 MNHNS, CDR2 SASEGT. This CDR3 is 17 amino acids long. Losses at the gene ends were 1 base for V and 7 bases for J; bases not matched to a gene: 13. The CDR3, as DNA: TGTGCCAGCAGTGAAGGTGGGACAGAGGTTTACATGAATGAGCAGTTCTTC. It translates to CASSEGGTEVYMNEQFF.

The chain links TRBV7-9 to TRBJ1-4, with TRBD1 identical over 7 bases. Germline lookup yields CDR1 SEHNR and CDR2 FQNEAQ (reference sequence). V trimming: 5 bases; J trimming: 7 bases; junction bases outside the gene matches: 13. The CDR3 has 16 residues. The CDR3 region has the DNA TGTGCCAGCAGCCCGATGCGGGCCTCAGGGGGTGAAAAACTGTTTTTT. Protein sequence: CASSPMRASGGEKLFF.

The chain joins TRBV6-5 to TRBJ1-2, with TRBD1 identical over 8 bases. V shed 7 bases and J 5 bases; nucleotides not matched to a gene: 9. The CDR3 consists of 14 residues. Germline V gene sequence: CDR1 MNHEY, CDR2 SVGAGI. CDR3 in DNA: TGTGCCAGCACACCGGGACAGGCCCCATATGGCTACACCTTC. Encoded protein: CASTPGQAPYGYTF.

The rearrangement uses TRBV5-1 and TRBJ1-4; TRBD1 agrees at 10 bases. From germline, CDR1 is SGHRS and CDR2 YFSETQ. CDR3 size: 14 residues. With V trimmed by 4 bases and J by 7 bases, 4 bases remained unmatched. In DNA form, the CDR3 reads TGCGCCAGCAGCATCGGACAGGGGGGTGAAAAACTGTTTTTT. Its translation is CASSIGQGGEKLFF.

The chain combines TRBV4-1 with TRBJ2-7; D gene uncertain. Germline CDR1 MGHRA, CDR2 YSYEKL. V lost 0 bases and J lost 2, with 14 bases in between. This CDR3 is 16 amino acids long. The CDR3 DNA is TGCGCCAGCAGCCAAGATTGGAAGACATTCACCTACGAGCAGTACTTC. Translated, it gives CASSQDWKTFTYEQYF.

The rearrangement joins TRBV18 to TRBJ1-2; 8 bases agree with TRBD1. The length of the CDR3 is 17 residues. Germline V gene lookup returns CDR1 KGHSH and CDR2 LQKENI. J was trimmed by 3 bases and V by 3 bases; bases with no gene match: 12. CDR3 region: CASSPSRQGHRDYGYTF. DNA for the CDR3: TGTGCCAGCTCACCGTCCCGACAGGGGCACCGGGACTATGGCTACACCTTC.

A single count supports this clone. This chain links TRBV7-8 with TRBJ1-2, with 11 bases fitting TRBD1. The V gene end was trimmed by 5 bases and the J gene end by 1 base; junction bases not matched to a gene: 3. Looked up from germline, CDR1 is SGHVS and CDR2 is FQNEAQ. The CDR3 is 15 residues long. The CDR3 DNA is TGTGCCAGCAGCCCCGGGACAGGGGGTAACTATGGCTACACCTTC. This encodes CASSPGTGGNYGYTF.

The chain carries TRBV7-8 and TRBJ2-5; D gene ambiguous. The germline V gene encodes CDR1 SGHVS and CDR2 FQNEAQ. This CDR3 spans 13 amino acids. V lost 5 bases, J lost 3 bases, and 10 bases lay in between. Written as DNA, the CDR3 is TGTGCCAGCAGCCCCCCTAGGAAAGAGACCCAGTACTTC. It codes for CASSPPRKETQYF.

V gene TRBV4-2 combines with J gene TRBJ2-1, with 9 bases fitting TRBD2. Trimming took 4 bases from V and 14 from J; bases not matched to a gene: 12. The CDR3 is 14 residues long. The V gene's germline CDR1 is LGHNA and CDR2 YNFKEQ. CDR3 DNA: TGTGCCAGCAGCCCGAACCTAGCGGGGAACCCGGAGTTCTTC. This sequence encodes CASSPNLAGNPEFF.

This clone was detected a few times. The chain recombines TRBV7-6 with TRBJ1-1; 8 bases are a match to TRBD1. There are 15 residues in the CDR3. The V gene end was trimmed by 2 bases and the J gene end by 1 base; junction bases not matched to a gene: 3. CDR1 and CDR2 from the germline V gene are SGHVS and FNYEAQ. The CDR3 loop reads CASSLLQGENTEAFF. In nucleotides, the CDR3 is TGTGCCAGCAGCTTACTACAGGGGGAGAACACTGAAGCTTTCTTT.

Here the CDR3 DNA reads TGTGCCAGCAGTTTATTGGGGACAGCTAACTATGGCTACACCTTC. Encoded protein: CASSLLGTANYGYTF. This chain joins TRBV27 and TRBJ1-2; 7 bases match TRBD1. CDR3 length equals 15 residues. Germline V gene lookup returns CDR1 MNHEY and CDR2 SMNVEV (reference sequence). V shed 1 base and J 0 bases; nucleotides not matched to a gene: 2.

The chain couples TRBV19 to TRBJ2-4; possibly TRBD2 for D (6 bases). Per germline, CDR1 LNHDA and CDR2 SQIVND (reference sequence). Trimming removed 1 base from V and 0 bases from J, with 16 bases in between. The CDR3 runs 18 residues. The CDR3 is CASSIVRESSLAKNIQYF. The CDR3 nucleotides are TGTGCCAGTAGTATAGTCCGGGAGAGTAGTCTAGCCAAAAACATTCAGTACTTC.

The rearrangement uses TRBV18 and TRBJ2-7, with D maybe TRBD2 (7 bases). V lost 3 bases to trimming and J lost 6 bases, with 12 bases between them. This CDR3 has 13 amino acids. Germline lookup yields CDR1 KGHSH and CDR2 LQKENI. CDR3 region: CASSPPRGGEQYF. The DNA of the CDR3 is TGTGCCAGCTCACCTCCTAGGGGGGGCGAGCAGTACTTC.

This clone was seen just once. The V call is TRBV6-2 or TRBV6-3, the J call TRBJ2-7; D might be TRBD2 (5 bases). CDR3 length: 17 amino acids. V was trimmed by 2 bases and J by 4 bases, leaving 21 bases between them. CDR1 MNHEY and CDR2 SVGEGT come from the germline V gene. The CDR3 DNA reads TGTGCCAGCAGTTACCCGAGCTATCGGGGATCTAGGTACGAGCAGTACTTC. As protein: CASSYPSYRGSRYEQYF.

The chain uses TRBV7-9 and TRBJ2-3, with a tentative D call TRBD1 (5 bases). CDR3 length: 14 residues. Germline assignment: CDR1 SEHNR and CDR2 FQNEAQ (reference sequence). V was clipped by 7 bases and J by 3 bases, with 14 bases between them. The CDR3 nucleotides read TGTGCCAGCATCACATGGGGCAGAACAGATACGCAGTATTTT. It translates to CASITWGRTDTQYF.

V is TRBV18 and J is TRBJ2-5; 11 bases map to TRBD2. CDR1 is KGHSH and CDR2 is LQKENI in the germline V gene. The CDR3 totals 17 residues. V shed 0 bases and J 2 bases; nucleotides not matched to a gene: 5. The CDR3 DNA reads TGTGCCAGCTCACCACCAGGGAGACTAGCGGGACAAGAGACCCAGTACTTC. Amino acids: CASSPPGRLAGQETQYF.

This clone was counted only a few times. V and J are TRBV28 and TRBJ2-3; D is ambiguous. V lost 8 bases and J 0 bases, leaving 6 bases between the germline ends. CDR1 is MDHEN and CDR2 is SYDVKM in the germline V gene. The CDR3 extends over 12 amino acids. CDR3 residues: CASQTSTDTQYF. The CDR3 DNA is TGTGCCAGCCAAACTAGCACAGATACGCAGTATTTT.

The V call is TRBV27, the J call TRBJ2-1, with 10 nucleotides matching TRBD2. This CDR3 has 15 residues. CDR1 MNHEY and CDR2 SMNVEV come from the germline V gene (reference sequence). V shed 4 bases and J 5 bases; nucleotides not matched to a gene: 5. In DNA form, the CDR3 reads TGTGCCAGCAGTTACGAGCGGGAGGGAAACAATGAGCAGTTCTTC. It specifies CASSYEREGNNEQFF.